The rows below give T cell receptor beta chains drawn from one sample of a study of tumor-infiltrating lymphocytes in primary liver carcinoma. TCRdb analysed the multiplex PCR reads with MiXCR anew, one entry per CDR3 protein. This repertoire shows around 99,000 distinct CDR3 sequences, 65% to 70% found once; its top ten account for approximately 30%. Sequenced sample: tumor-adjacent normal liver tissue. All receptors derive from a man aged 35-49 years with primary liver carcinoma and hepatitis B virus infection. The conserved cysteine and the conserved F or W are not part of the CDR3 here. A D gene is named only where the DNA matches it firmly.

j_gene: TRBJ1-5; d_gene: .; v_gene: TRBV11-2; len: 11; CDR3aa: ANSLIDNQPQH
j_gene: TRBJ2-1; d_gene: TRBD2; v_gene: TRBV11-2; len: 14; CDR3aa: VSSYSSTSGRGGGF
j_gene: TRBJ2-2; d_gene: .; v_gene: TRBV29-1; len: 14; CDR3aa: SVEAAGRSSAGELF
j_gene: TRBJ1-2; d_gene: .; v_gene: TRBV5-5; len: 13; CDR3aa: ASSLWSLLRDGYA
j_gene: TRBJ2-5; d_gene: .; v_gene: TRBV6-6; len: 12; CDR3aa: ASSPIGVRETQY
j_gene: TRBJ1-5; d_gene: TRBD1; v_gene: TRBV28; len: 14; CDR3aa: ASSRTGGLGNQPQH
j_gene: TRBJ2-1; d_gene: TRBD2; v_gene: TRBV29-1; len: 12; CDR3aa: SAAAGLSYNEQF
j_gene: TRBJ1-1; d_gene: TRBD1; v_gene: TRBV6-1; len: 12; CDR3aa: ASIAGQGHTEAF
j_gene: TRBJ2-1; d_gene: TRBD2; v_gene: TRBV4-1; len: 14; CDR3aa: VSSQVGTSGYNEQF
j_gene: TRBJ1-6; d_gene: .; v_gene: TRBV2; len: 8; CDR3aa: ASSRSSLH